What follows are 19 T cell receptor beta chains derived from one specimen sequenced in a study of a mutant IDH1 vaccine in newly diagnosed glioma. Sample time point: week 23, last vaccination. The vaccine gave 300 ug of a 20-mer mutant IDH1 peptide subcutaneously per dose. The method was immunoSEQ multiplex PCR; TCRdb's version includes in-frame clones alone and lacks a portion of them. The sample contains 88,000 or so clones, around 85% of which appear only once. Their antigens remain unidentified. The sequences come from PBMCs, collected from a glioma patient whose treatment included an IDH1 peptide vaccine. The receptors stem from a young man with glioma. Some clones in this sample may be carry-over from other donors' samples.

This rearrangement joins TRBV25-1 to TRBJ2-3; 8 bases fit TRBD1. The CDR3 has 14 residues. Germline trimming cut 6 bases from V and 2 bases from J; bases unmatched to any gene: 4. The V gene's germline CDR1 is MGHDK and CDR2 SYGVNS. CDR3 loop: CASRPGQVTDTQYF. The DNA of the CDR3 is TGTGCCAGCAGACCGGGACAGGTCACAGATACGCAGTATTTT. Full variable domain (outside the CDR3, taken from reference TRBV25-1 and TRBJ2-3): EADIYQTPRYLVIGTGKKITLECSQTMGHDKMYWYQQDPGMELHLIHYSYGVNSTEKGDLSSESTVSRIRTEHFPLTLESARPSHTSQYLCASRPGQVTDTQYFGPGTRLTVL.

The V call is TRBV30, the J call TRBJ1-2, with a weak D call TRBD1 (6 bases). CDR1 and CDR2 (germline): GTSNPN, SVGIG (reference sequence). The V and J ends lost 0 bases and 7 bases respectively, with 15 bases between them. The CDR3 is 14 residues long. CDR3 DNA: TGTGCCTGGAGTGTCTGGAGGGGGACGTCTGGCTACACCTTC. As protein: CAWSVWRGTSGYTF.

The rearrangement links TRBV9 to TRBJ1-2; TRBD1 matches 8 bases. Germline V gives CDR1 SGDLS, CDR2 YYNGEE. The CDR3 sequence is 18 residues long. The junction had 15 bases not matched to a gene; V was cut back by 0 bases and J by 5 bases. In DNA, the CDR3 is TGTGCCAGCAGCGTAGGGCAGGCAACAGGGGGTTGGGGATATGGCTACACCTTC. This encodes CASSVGQATGGWGYGYTF.

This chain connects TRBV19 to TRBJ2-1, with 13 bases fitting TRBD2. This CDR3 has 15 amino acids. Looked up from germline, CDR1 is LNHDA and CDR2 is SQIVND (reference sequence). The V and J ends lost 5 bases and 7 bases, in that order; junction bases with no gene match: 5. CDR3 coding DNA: TGTGCCAGTAGTGTCCGGACTAGCGGGAGAAATGAGCAGTTCTTC. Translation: CASSVRTSGRNEQFF.

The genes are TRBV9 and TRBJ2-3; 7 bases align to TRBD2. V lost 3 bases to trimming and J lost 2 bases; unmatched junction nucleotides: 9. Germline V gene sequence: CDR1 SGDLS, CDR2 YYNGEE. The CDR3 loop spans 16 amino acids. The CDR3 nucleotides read TGTGCCAGCAGCGCCGGAGTAGCGGGCGCCACAGATACGCAGTATTTT. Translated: CASSAGVAGATDTQYF.

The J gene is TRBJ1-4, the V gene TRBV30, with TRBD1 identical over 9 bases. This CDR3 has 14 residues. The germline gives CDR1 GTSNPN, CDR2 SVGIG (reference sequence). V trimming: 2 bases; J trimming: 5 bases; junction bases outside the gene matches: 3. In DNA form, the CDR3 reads TGTGCCTGGAGTCCCGGGACAGGGAATGAAAAACTGTTTTTT. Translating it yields CAWSPGTGNEKLFF.

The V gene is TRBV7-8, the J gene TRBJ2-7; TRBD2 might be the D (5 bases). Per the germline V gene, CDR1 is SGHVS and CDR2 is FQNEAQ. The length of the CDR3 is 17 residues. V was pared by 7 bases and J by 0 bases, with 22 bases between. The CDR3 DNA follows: TGTGCCAGCACCCCACGGCAAGTAGGGAGACGCTCCTACGAGCAGTACTTC. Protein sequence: CASTPRQVGRRSYEQYF.

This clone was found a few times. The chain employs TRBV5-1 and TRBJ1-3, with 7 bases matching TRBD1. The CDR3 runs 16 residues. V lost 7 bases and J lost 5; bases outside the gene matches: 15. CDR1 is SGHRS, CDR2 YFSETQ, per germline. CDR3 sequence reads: CASGPGTDPRRNTIYF. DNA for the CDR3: TGCGCCAGCGGACCCGGGACAGACCCTCGGAGAAACACCATATATTTT. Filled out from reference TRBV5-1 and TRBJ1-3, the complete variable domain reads KAGVTQTPRYLIKTRGQQVTLSCSPISGHRSVSWYQQTPGQGLQFLFEYFSETQRNKGNFPGRFSGRQFSNSRSEMNVSTLELGDSALYLCASGPGTDPRRNTIYFGEGSWLTVV.

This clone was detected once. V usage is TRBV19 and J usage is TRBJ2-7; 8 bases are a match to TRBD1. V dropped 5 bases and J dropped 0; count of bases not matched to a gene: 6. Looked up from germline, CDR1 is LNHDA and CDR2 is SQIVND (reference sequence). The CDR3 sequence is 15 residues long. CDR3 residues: CASSSRTGHSYEQYF. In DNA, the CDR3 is TGTGCCAGTAGTTCGCGGACAGGGCACTCCTACGAGCAGTACTTC.

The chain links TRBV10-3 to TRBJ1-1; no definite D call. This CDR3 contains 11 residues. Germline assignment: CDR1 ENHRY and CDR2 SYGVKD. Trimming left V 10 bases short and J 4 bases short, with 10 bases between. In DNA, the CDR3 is TGTGCCACTGAAGGGAGCACTGAAGCTTTCTTT. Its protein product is CATEGSTEAFF.

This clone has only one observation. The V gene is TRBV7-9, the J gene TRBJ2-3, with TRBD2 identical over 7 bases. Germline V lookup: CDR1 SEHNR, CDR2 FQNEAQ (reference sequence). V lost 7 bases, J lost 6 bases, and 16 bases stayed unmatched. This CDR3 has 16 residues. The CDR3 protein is CASTTGRLAGRDTQYF. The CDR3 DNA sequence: TGTGCCAGCACCACAGGAAGACTAGCCGGGAGGGATACGCAGTATTTT.

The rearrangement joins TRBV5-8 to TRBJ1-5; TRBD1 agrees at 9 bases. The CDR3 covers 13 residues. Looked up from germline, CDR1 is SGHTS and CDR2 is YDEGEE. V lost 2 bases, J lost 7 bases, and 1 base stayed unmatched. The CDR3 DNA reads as TGTGCCAGCAGCTTTACAGGGGGCCAGCCCCAGCATTTT. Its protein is CASSFTGGQPQHF.

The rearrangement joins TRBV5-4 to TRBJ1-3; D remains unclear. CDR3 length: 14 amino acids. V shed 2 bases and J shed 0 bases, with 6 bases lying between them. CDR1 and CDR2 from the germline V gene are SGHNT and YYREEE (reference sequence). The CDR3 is CASSFRDSGNTIYF. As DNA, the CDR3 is TGTGCCAGCAGCTTCCGAGACTCTGGAAACACCATATATTTT.

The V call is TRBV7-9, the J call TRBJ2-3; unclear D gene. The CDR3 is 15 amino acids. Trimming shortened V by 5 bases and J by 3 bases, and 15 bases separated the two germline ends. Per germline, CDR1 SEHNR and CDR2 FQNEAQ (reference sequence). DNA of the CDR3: TGTGCCAGCAGCCACACGCTGGGAATAACAGATACGCAGTATTTT. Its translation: CASSHTLGITDTQYF.

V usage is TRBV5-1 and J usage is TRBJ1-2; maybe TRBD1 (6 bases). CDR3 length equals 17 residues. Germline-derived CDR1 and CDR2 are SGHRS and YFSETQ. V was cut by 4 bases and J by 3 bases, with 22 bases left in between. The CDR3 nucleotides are TGCGCCAGCAGCCTTGCCCCTCCTGGACAGCTTCACTATGGCTACACCTTC. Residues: CASSLAPPGQLHYGYTF.

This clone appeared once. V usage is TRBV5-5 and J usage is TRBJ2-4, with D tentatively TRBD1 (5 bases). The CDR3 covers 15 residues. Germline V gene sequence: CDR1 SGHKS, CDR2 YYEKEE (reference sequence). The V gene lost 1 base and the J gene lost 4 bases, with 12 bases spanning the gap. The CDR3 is CASSLSAGIKNIQYF. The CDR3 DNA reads TGTGCCAGCAGCTTGTCCGCAGGGATTAAAAACATTCAGTACTTC.

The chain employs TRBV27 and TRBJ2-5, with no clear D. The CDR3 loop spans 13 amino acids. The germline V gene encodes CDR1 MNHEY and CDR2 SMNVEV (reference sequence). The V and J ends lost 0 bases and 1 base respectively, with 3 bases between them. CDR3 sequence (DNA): TGTGCCAGCAGTTTATCGGTCCAAGAGACCCAGTACTTC. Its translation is CASSLSVQETQYF.

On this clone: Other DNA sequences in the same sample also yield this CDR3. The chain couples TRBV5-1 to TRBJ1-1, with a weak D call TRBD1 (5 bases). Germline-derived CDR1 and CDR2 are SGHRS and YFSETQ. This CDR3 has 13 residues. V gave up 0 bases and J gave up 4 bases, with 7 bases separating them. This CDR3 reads CASSLGTSTEAFF. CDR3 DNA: TGCGCCAGCAGCTTGGGGACATCCACTGAAGCTTTCTTT.

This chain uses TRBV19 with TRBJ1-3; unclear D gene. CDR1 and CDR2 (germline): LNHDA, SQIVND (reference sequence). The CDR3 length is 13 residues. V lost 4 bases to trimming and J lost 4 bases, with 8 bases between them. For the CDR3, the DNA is TGTGCCAGTAGTAGGGCAGTCGGAAACACCATATATTTT. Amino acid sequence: CASSRAVGNTIYF.